Listed here are 30 T cell receptor beta chains from one sample, sequenced in a study of shared clonotypes between healthy human individuals. Naive CD8 cells lacked CD45RO, underwent positive selection for CCR7 and left out terminally differentiated effector memory CD45RA+ cells. The protocol was immunoSEQ multiplex PCR, while the TCRdb copy is restricted to in-frame clones and leaves out a portion. The repertoire holds around 2,000,000 clones, with more than 85% as singletons. Sequencing was performed on naive CD8+ T cells from PBMCs. The source of these receptors is a man aged 18 to 29 in good health. Some clones in this sample may be carry-over from other donors' samples.

The gene calls are TRBV21-1 and TRBJ1-2. TRBV21-1 is shown as a pseudogene. The CDR3 runs 12 residues. Here the CDR3 reads CASSDEGFGYTF. The CDR3 region has the DNA TGTGCCAGCAGCGATGAGGGGTTCGGCTACACCTTC.

This clone has only a few counts. This sequence joins TRBV7-9 and TRBJ1-1, with 8 bases fitting TRBD1. The V gene's germline CDR1 is SEHNR and CDR2 FQNEAQ (reference sequence). The CDR3 covers 12 residues. With 6 bases clipped from V and 11 bases from J, the junction kept 8 bases outside the gene matches. CDR3: CASRSTGDWAFF. CDR3 DNA sequence: TGTGCCAGCAGATCGACAGGGGATTGGGCTTTCTTT.

The rearrangement links TRBV4-2 to TRBJ1-1, with TRBD1 identical over 7 bases. Germline CDR1 is LGHNA and CDR2 is YNFKEQ. J lost 5 bases, V lost 0 bases, and 6 bases had no gene match. The CDR3 is 15 amino acids. The CDR3 loop is CASSQEAGGWTEAFF. CDR3 nucleotide sequence: TGTGCCAGCAGCCAAGAGGCAGGGGGTTGGACTGAAGCTTTCTTT.

The rearrangement links TRBV5-6 to TRBJ2-7, with 7 bases aligning to TRBD1. The V gene end was trimmed by 2 bases and the J gene end by 2 bases; junction bases not matched to a gene: 4. The CDR3 spans 14 residues. Per the germline V gene, CDR1 is SGHDT and CDR2 is YYEEEE. In DNA form, the CDR3 reads TGTGCCAGCAGCTTTGAGGGACAGACCTACGAGCAGTACTTC. Protein product: CASSFEGQTYEQYF. The whole variable domain, remainder taken from reference TRBV5-6 and TRBJ2-7, is DAGVTQSPTHLIKTRGQQVTLRCSPKSGHDTVSWYQQALGQGPQFIFQYYEEEERQRGNFPDRFSGHQFPNYSSELNVNALLLGDSALYLCASSFEGQTYEQYFGPGTRLTVT.

The chain joins TRBV7-8 to TRBJ1-2; D ambiguous. V was pared by 0 bases and J by 0 bases, with 8 bases between. CDR3 length equals 15 residues. Germline-derived CDR1 and CDR2 are SGHVS and FQNEAQ. The CDR3 is CASSLAGDPNYGYTF. CDR3 bases: TGTGCCAGCAGCTTAGCCGGAGACCCTAACTATGGCTACACCTTC.

The gene calls are TRBV28 and TRBJ1-5, with a possible D match to TRBD1 (6 bases). V lost 5 bases and J 4 bases, leaving 12 bases between the germline ends. The germline V gene has CDR1 MDHEN and CDR2 SYDVKM. The CDR3 contains 14 residues. CDR3 nucleotide sequence: TGTGCCAGCAGTCCACTCACAGGGAATCAGCCCCAGCATTTT. This codes for CASSPLTGNQPQHF.

CDR3 sequence reads: CASSLGTASSNVLTF. The CDR3 bases are TGTGCCAGCAGTTTGGGGACAGCTTCTTCCAACGTCCTGACTTTC. The chain has TRBV27 and TRBJ2-6, with 7 bases identical to TRBD1. CDR1 and CDR2 from the germline V gene are MNHEY and SMNVEV (reference sequence). The trim removed 3 bases at V and 8 bases at J, leaving 7 bases unmatched. The CDR3 covers 15 residues.

The V gene is TRBV27, the J gene TRBJ2-7; TRBD1 matches 8 bases. V dropped 5 bases and J dropped 6; count of bases not matched to a gene: 9. Germline V gene data show CDR1 as MNHEY and CDR2 as SMNVEV (reference sequence). CDR3 length equals 14 residues. The CDR3 DNA reads as TGTGCCAGCAGTACCCGGACAGGGCTGGTCGAGCAGTACTTC. Translated: CASSTRTGLVEQYF.

The V and J genes are TRBV11-2 and TRBJ1-1; D is unresolved. Deletions cut 3 bases from V and 2 bases from J, with 10 bases between. The CDR3 runs 14 residues. Germline V gives CDR1 SGHAT, CDR2 FQNNGV. CDR3 in amino acids: CASSLTPINTEAFF. The CDR3 DNA follows: TGTGCCAGCAGCTTGACACCTATTAACACTGAAGCTTTCTTT.

The V and J genes are TRBV7-9 and TRBJ1-4; 11 bases align to TRBD1. In germline, CDR1 is SEHNR, CDR2 FQNEAQ (reference sequence). The CDR3 has 15 residues. The trim removed 2 bases at V and 7 bases at J, leaving 3 bases unmatched. The CDR3 sequence is CASSLTGTGGEKLFF. In nucleotides, the CDR3 is TGTGCCAGCAGCTTAACCGGGACAGGGGGTGAAAAACTGTTTTTT.

Comments on this clone: Different DNA sequences within this sample yield the same CDR3. The rearrangement uses TRBV11-3 and TRBJ2-7; D ambiguous. V was pared by 5 bases and J by 2 bases, with 10 bases between. Germline V lookup: CDR1 SGHNT, CDR2 YENEEA. CDR3 length: 13 residues. The CDR3 region is CASSLTATYEQYF. CDR3 coding DNA: TGTGCCAGCAGCCTAACGGCCACCTACGAGCAGTACTTC. Full variable domain (remainder filled in from reference TRBV11-3 and TRBJ2-7): EAGVVQSPRYKIIEKKQPVAFWCNPISGHNTLYWYLQNLGQGPELLIRYENEEAVDDSQLPKDRFSAERLKGVDSTLKIQPAELGDSAVYLCASSLTATYEQYFGPGTRLTVT.

The chain combines TRBV7-9 with TRBJ2-7, with D perhaps TRBD1 (5 bases). CDR1 SEHNR and CDR2 FQNEAQ come from the germline V gene (reference sequence). The CDR3 totals 15 residues. The V and J ends lost 1 base and 0 bases respectively, with 10 bases between them. CDR3 region: CASSLGGGTSYEQYF. CDR3 bases: TGTGCCAGCAGCTTAGGGGGCGGAACCTCCTACGAGCAGTACTTC.

J is TRBJ2-2 and V is TRBV5-6, with 8 bases fitting TRBD2. The CDR3 is 16 amino acids. V was pared by 0 bases and J by 6 bases, with 7 bases of the junction left unmatched. Germline V lookup: CDR1 SGHDT, CDR2 YYEEEE. DNA of the CDR3: TGTGCCAGCAGCTTGGAGGGACTAGGCGTGTCCGGGGAGCTGTTTTTT. Translated, it gives CASSLEGLGVSGELFF.

The CDR3 loop reads CASRGRGLNTEAFF. In DNA, the CDR3 is TGTGCCAGCAGGGGCAGGGGGCTTAACACTGAAGCTTTCTTT. The chain joins TRBV27 to TRBJ1-1, with 8 bases that match TRBD1. From germline, CDR1 is MNHEY and CDR2 SMNVEV (reference sequence). The CDR3 is 14 residues long. The J segment lost 2 bases and the V segment lost 6 bases, leaving 5 bases of the junction unmatched.

J is TRBJ2-1 and V is TRBV7-8; no definite D call. This CDR3 comprises 20 residues. The V end was cut by 1 base, the J end by 4 bases, with 26 bases between. The germline gives CDR1 SGHVS, CDR2 FQNEAQ. CDR3 bases: TGTGCCAGCAGCTTAGGAGCTATCCTAGATACGGTCCCGACATACAATGAGCAGTTCTTC. It codes for CASSLGAILDTVPTYNEQFF.

The chain is built from TRBV29-1 and TRBJ2-1; D tentatively fits TRBD1 or TRBD2 (6 bases each). The length of the CDR3 is 15 residues. V dropped 3 bases and J dropped 4 bases, with 16 bases sitting between them. The V gene's germline CDR1 is SQVTM and CDR2 ANQGSEA. CDR3 amino acids: CSVEPGLQGYNEQFF. The CDR3 DNA is TGCAGCGTTGAGCCGGGACTCCAGGGGTACAATGAGCAGTTCTTC.

The chain uses TRBV13 and TRBJ1-2, with D perhaps matching TRBD1 (5 bases). CDR1 and CDR2 (germline): PRHDT, FYEKMQ (reference sequence). Trimming left V 7 bases short and J 4 bases short, with 13 bases between. CDR3 length equals 13 residues. In DNA form, the CDR3 reads TGTGCCAGCAAACCGTCAGGGCTCTATGGCTACACCTTC. This gives the protein CASKPSGLYGYTF.

The chain is built from TRBV9 and TRBJ2-2; 7 bases are a match to TRBD1. CDR3 length: 16 residues. V was clipped by 1 base and J by 5 bases; unmatched bases: 8. Germline assignment: CDR1 SGDLS and CDR2 YYNGEE. The CDR3 sequence: CASSVLGGVKTGELFF. CDR3 DNA sequence: TGTGCCAGCAGCGTACTAGGGGGCGTGAAAACCGGGGAGCTGTTTTTT.

The rearrangement links TRBV6-4 to TRBJ1-1, with 11 bases identical to TRBD1. Losses at the gene ends were 6 bases for V and 5 bases for J; bases not matched to a gene: 11. Looked up from germline, CDR1 is MRHNA and CDR2 is SNTAGT. The CDR3 length is 16 residues. The CDR3 nucleotides read TGTGCCAGCAGCCCCCGGGGGACAGGGGGAAGGACTGAAGCTTTCTTT. Protein sequence: CASSPRGTGGRTEAFF.

The chain employs TRBV7-9 and TRBJ2-3, with D perhaps TRBD1 or TRBD2 (6 bases each). Looked up from germline, CDR1 is SEHNR and CDR2 is FQNEAQ (reference sequence). V was pared by 1 base and J by 1 base, with 18 bases between. This CDR3 has 18 amino acids. The CDR3 region has the DNA TGTGCCAGCAGCTTAGGCCGGGGGAATGAGGGGGGCACAGATACGCAGTATTTT. The encoded protein is CASSLGRGNEGGTDTQYF.

V gene TRBV5-8 combines with J gene TRBJ2-3, with TRBD1 matching over 7 bases. This CDR3 has 17 amino acids. Trimming cost V 7 bases and J 2 bases; bases outside gene matches: 16. CDR1 and CDR2 (germline): SGHTS, YDEGEE. The CDR3 loop is CASSQGDGSGPTDTQYF. The CDR3 nucleotides are TGTGCCAGCTCCCAGGGGGATGGGTCGGGACCCACAGATACGCAGTATTTT.

The V and J genes are TRBV28 and TRBJ1-5, with D maybe TRBD1 (5 bases). Germline loops: CDR1 MDHEN, CDR2 SYDVKM. V was clipped by 2 bases and J by 0 bases, with 32 bases between them. CDR3 length: 23 amino acids. In DNA, the CDR3 is TGTGCCAGCAGTTTAGGCCCCCTGGGGCTCCTGAAAGAGGGAATTTATAGCAATCAGCCCCAGCATTTT. This translates into CASSLGPLGLLKEGIYSNQPQHF. Full variable domain (rest looked up from reference TRBV28 and TRBJ1-5): DVKVTQSSRYLVKRTGEKVFLECVQDMDHENMFWYRQDPGLGLRLIYFSYDVKMKEKGDIPEGYSVSREKKERFSLILESASTNQTSMYLCASSLGPLGLLKEGIYSNQPQHFGDGTRLSIL.

This clone occurred once. The sample has other DNA sequences that encode this CDR3 too. The chain recombines TRBV7-6 with TRBJ2-6; D is unclear. The germline V and J ends were trimmed by 1 base and 4 bases, with 5 bases remaining between them. Germline-derived CDR1 and CDR2 are SGHVS and FNYEAQ. CDR3 length: 14 amino acids. CDR3 protein: CASSLVTGANVLTF. The CDR3 nucleotides are TGTGCCAGCAGCTTAGTAACCGGGGCCAACGTCCTGACTTTC.

The CDR3 coding sequence is TGTGCCAGCAGCCGGGACTGGCTGAGCTCCTACAATGAGCAGTTCTTC. Translated, it gives CASSRDWLSSYNEQFF. The rearrangement links TRBV14 to TRBJ2-1, with a possible D match to TRBD2 (6 bases). Germline lookup yields CDR1 SGHDN and CDR2 FVKESK. The CDR3 spans 16 residues. V was pared by 4 bases and J by 0 bases, with 13 bases between.

The chain combines TRBV29-1 with TRBJ2-1; 8 bases are a match to TRBD2. The CDR3 is made up of 14 amino acids. V dropped 6 bases and J dropped 2; count of bases not matched to a gene: 6. The germline V gene has CDR1 SQVTM and CDR2 ANQGSEA. CDR3 in amino acids: CSVERGLAYNEQFF. For the CDR3, the DNA is TGCAGCGTAGAGAGGGGACTAGCCTACAATGAGCAGTTCTTC.

V is TRBV21-1 and J is TRBJ1-3. TRBV21-1 is an annotated pseudogene. The CDR3 extends over 16 amino acids. The CDR3 DNA is TGTGCCAGCAGCAAAGTTGCGGGGACCGATGGAAACACCATATATTTT. It codes for CASSKVAGTDGNTIYF.

The rearrangement links TRBV27 to TRBJ2-1; D is unclear. V was clipped by 5 bases and J by 0 bases, with 11 bases between them. This CDR3 has 15 residues. Germline V CDR1 and CDR2: MNHEY, SMNVEV (reference sequence). The CDR3 nucleotides read TGTGCCAGCAGTCTCGTGGTCAGCTCCTACAATGAGCAGTTCTTC. Its protein is CASSLVVSSYNEQFF.

In regard to this clone: Within the sample, other DNA sequences also encode this same CDR3. The chain employs TRBV11-2 and TRBJ2-1; D is undetermined. There are 12 residues in the CDR3. The germline gives CDR1 SGHAT, CDR2 FQNNGV. V was cut by 1 base and J by 8 bases, with 6 bases left in between. The DNA for the CDR3 is TGTGCCAGCAGCTTAGGCGGCCATGAGCAGTTCTTC. The encoded protein is CASSLGGHEQFF.

The V call is TRBV4-1, the J call TRBJ2-7, with D possibly being TRBD2 (6 bases). Between the trimmed V and J ends, which lost 1 base and 4 bases, there was a span of 23 bases. Germline V gene sequence: CDR1 MGHRA, CDR2 YSYEKL. This CDR3 region has 18 residues. This chain's CDR3 is CASSQAETLGGPPYEQYF. DNA for the CDR3: TGCGCCAGCAGCCAAGCAGAAACCTTGGGGGGACCACCTTACGAGCAGTACTTC.

The chain is built from TRBV5-6 and TRBJ1-1; 9 bases line up with TRBD1. Germline assignment: CDR1 SGHDT and CDR2 YYEEEE. The CDR3 has 16 residues. V lost 1 base and J lost 4; bases outside the gene matches: 8. The CDR3 protein is CASSLRGQGLGTEAFF. The CDR3 DNA follows: TGTGCCAGCAGCTTGAGGGGACAGGGATTGGGCACTGAAGCTTTCTTT.